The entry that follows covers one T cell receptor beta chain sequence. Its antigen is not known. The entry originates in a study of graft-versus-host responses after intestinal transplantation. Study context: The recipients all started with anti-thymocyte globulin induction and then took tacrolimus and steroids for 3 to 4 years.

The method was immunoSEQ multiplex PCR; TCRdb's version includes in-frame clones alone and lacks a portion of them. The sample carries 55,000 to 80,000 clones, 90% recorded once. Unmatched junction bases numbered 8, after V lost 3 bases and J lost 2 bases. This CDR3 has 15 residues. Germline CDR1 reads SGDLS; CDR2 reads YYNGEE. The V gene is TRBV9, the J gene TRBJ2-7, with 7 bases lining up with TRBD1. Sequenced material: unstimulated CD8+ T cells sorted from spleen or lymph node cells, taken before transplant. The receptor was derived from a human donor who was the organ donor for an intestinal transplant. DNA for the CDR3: TGTGCCAGCAGCGGAACGACAGGGAAGACCTACGAGCAGTACTTC. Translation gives CASSGTTGKTYEQYF.